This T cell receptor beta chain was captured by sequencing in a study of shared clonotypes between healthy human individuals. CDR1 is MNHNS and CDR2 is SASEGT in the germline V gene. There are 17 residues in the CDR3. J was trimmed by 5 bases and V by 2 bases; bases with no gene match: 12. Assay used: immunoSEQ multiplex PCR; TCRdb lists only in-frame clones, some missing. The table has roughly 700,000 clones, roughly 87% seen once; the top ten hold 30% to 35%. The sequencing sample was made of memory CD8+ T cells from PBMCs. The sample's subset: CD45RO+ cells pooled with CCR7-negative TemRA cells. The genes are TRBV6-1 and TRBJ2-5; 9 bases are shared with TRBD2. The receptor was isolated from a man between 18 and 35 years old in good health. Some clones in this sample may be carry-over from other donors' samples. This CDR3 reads CASSESASGTFGETQYF. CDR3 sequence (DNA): TGTGCCAGCAGTGAATCGGCTAGCGGGACCTTCGGTGAGACCCAGTACTTC.